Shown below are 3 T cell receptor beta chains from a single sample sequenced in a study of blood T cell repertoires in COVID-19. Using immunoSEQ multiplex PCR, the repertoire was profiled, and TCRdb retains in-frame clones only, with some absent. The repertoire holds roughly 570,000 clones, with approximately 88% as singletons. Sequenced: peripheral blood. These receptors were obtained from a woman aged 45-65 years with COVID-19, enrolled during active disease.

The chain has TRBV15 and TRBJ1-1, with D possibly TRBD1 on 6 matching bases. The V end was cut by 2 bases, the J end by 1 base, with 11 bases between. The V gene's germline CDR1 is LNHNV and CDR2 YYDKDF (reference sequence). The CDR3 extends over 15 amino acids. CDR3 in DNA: TGTGCCACCAGCAGAAACAGGGTCGCGAACACTGAAGCTTTCTTT. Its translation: CATSRNRVANTEAFF. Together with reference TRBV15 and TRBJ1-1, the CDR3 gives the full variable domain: DAMVIQNPRYQVTQFGKPVTLSCSQTLNHNVMYWYQQKSSQAPKLLFHYYDKDFNNEADTPDNFQSRRPNTSFCFLDIRSPGLGDTAMYLCATSRNRVANTEAFFGQGTRLTVV.

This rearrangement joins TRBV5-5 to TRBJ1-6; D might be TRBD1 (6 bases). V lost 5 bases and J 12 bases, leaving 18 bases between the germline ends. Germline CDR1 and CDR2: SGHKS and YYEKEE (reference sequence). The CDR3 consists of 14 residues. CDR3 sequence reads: CASSYPGQNRPLHF. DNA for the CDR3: TGTGCCAGCAGTTACCCCGGACAGAACCGACCCCTCCACTTT.

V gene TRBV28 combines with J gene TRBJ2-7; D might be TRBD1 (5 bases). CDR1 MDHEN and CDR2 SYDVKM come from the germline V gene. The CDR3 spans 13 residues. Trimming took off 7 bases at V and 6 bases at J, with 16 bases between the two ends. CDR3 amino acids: CASTLMQGAEQYF. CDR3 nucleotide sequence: TGTGCCAGCACCCTCATGCAGGGTGCCGAGCAGTACTTC.